These 14 T cell receptor beta chains originate from one sample sequenced in a study of cytomegalovirus exposure and HLA in healthy donors. The PCR used 60 Vbeta and 13 Jbeta primers. Produced via immunoSEQ multiplex PCR; TCRdb's table is partial and in-frame only. The sample holds about 110,000 clones, over 65% seen once. Sequencing was done on a sample of PBMCs. The receptors originated from a woman between 35 and 50 years old in good health and CMV-seropositive.

This clone occurred a few times. This sequence joins TRBV7-2 and TRBJ2-3; 9 positions match TRBD1. The junction had 5 bases not matched to a gene; V was cut back by 3 bases and J by 7 bases. CDR1 is SGHTA, CDR2 FQGNSA, per germline. The CDR3 sequence is 14 residues long. CDR3: CASSFPGTGNTQYF. In DNA form, the CDR3 reads TGTGCCAGCAGCTTCCCCGGGACAGGGAATACGCAGTATTTT.

V usage is TRBV5-1 and J usage is TRBJ2-3, with D perhaps TRBD2 (6 bases). V lost 0 bases and J 1 base, leaving 6 bases between the germline ends. Germline values: CDR1 SGHRS, CDR2 YFSETQ. CDR3 length: 14 amino acids. DNA of the CDR3: TGCGCCAGCAGCTTGGGGGGGGGCACAGATACGCAGTATTTT. Residues: CASSLGGGTDTQYF.

The V call is TRBV1, the J call TRBJ1-5; the D call in the table, TRBD1, was not verified against the DNA. TRBV1 is a recognized pseudogene. This CDR3 comprises 15 residues. CDR3 in DNA: TGCACCAGCAGTAAGGACAGGGGGAACAATCAGCCCCAGCATTTT. It translates to CTSSKDRGNNQPQHF.

The V gene is TRBV5-8, the J gene TRBJ2-7; D might be TRBD2 (7 bases). Germline V gives CDR1 SGHTS, CDR2 YDEGEE. V shed 4 bases and J shed 2 bases, with 22 bases lying between them. The CDR3 is made up of 17 amino acids. The CDR3, as DNA: TGTGCCAGCAGCCAGCCCAAACAGGGAGGGAACCCCTACGAGCAGTACTTC. It yields the protein CASSQPKQGGNPYEQYF.

This clone was detected only a few times. The chain recombines TRBV7-9 with TRBJ1-2; D is ambiguous. Germline V gene data show CDR1 as SEHNR and CDR2 as FQNEAQ (reference sequence). The V end was cut by 5 bases, the J end by 10 bases, with 11 bases between. The CDR3 contains 11 residues. The CDR3 loop is CASSIVELYTF. The DNA for the CDR3 is TGTGCCAGCAGCATTGTTGAACTCTACACCTTC.

The chain carries TRBV6-1 and TRBJ2-5; D perhaps matches TRBD2 (5 bases). Trimming shortened V by 2 bases and J by 4 bases, and 17 bases separated the two germline ends. Per germline, CDR1 MNHNS and CDR2 SASEGT. The CDR3 is made up of 16 amino acids. This CDR3 is CASSERREGNGETQYF. CDR3 in DNA: TGTGCCAGCAGTGAACGGAGAGAGGGCAACGGAGAGACCCAGTACTTC.

The chain joins TRBV25-1 to TRBJ2-7; TRBD1 is a possible D gene (5 bases). The CDR3 spans 14 residues. V lost 3 bases, J lost 2 bases, and 11 bases lay in between. In germline, CDR1 is MGHDK, CDR2 SYGVNS. CDR3 loop: CASSDPGQTYEQYF. CDR3 DNA: TGTGCCAGCAGTGATCCAGGGCAAACCTACGAGCAGTACTTC.

The V call is TRBV6-1, the J call TRBJ1-1; 8 bases map to TRBD1. J gave up 3 bases and V 6 bases, and 6 bases lay outside the gene matches. The CDR3 contains 14 residues. Germline CDR1 MNHNS, CDR2 SASEGT. The CDR3 protein is CASSHDRGDTEAFF. CDR3 sequence (DNA): TGTGCCAGCAGCCACGACAGGGGCGACACTGAAGCTTTCTTT.

The chain links TRBV5-6 to TRBJ1-3; D is undetermined. Germline V lookup: CDR1 SGHDT, CDR2 YYEEEE. Trimming left V 0 bases short and J 0 bases short, with 7 bases between. This CDR3 has 15 residues. The DNA for the CDR3 is TGTGCCAGCAGCTTGGAGATCTACTCTGGAAACACCATATATTTT. It translates to CASSLEIYSGNTIYF.

The chain employs TRBV2 and TRBJ1-5; TRBD1 matches at 9 bases. The CDR3 sequence is 15 residues long. V dropped 5 bases and J dropped 2; count of bases not matched to a gene: 4. Germline lookup yields CDR1 SNHLY and CDR2 FYNNEI. CDR3 coding DNA: TGTGCCAGCAGTCAACAGGGGGCAGGCAATCAGCCCCAGCATTTT. It translates to CASSQQGAGNQPQHF.

This clone was counted a few times. This chain connects TRBV6-5 to TRBJ2-2, with D perhaps matching TRBD2 (6 bases). Germline V CDR1 and CDR2: MNHEY, SVGAGI. This CDR3 is 13 amino acids long. The CDR3 DNA follows: TGTGTTACTAAGGGAGGCTTCACCGGGGAGCTGTTTTTT. Translating gives CVTKGGFTGELFF.

This clone was detected a few times. The chain uses TRBV7-9 and TRBJ1-1; D call uncertain. Trimming pared 3 bases from V and 8 bases from J, leaving 16 bases between. This CDR3 contains 14 residues. CDR1 is SEHNR, CDR2 FQNEAQ, per germline (reference sequence). The CDR3 sequence: CASSLREPPREAFF. DNA of the CDR3: TGTGCCAGCAGCTTGAGGGAGCCTCCTAGAGAAGCTTTCTTT.

CDR3 residues: CASSLAGDSTGELFF. The CDR3 bases are TGTGCCAGCAGCTTAGCTGGGGACAGCACCGGGGAGCTGTTTTTT. The V gene is TRBV11-3, the J gene TRBJ2-2, with 7 bases that match TRBD1. This CDR3 region has 15 residues. With V trimmed by 1 base and J by 4 bases, 3 bases remained unmatched. The germline V gene has CDR1 SGHNT and CDR2 YENEEA.

This chain joins TRBV9 and TRBJ1-5; 7 bases map to TRBD1. CDR3 length: 15 residues. Germline values: CDR1 SGDLS, CDR2 YYNGEE. Losses at the gene ends were 4 bases for V and 7 bases for J; bases not matched to a gene: 11. The CDR3 DNA sequence: TGTGCCAGCAGCCCCTCGACAGGGCTTCGACAGCCCCAGCATTTT. It encodes CASSPSTGLRQPQHF.